This T cell receptor (beta chain) came from a study of technical replicates of blood from several donors. The assay was immunoSEQ multiplex PCR, and TCRdb's table has in-frame clones only and misses some. The table includes 99,000 or so clones, approximately 95% detected once. V lost 0 bases and J lost 4, with 13 bases in between. CDR3 size: 15 residues. The germline V gene encodes CDR1 SQVTM and CDR2 ANQGSEA. The sequence came from a human donor in good health. The rearrangement uses TRBV29-1 and TRBJ2-1; the D gene is possibly TRBD2 (6 bases). The sequenced sample was T cells isolated from PBMCs. CDR3 nucleotides: TGCAGCGTTGAAGACTCCCGGGAGCGGTACAATGAGCAGTTCTTC. It translates to CSVEDSRERYNEQFF.